This TCR beta chain stems from a study of T cell repertoires in cytomegalovirus infection. This clonotype appeared many times. J lost 4 bases, V lost 3 bases, and 7 bases had no gene match. The CDR3 spans 16 residues. Germline V lookup: CDR1 SGHVS, CDR2 FQNEAQ. TCRdb fed the reads into MiXCR, producing one record per CDR3 protein. The sample consists of over 450,000 distinct CDR3 sequences, about 11% of them appearing once. The sequence was obtained from a human donor in good health (CMV status not recorded). Some clones in this sample may be carry-over from other donors' samples. The chain uses TRBV7-8 and TRBJ2-1; 9 nucleotides match TRBD1. Source material: PBMCs. CDR3 amino acids: CASSLRPGQGYNEQFF. For the CDR3, the DNA is TGTGCCAGCAGCTTGAGGCCGGGACAGGGATACAATGAGCAGTTCTTC.